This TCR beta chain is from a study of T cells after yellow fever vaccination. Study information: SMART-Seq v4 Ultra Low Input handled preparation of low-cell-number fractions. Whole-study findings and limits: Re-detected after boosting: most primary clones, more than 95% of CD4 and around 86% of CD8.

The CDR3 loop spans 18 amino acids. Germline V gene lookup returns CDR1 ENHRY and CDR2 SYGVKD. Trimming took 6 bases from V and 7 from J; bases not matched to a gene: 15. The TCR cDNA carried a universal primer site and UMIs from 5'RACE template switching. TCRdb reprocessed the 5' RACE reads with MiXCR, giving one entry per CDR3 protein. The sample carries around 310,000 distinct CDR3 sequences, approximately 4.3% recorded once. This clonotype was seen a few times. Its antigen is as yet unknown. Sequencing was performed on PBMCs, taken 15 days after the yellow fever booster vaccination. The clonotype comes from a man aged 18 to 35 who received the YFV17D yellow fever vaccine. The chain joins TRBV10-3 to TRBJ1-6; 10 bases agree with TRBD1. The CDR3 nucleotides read TGTGCCATCAGGGATACTGACAGGGGGCAGGCCAGGAATTCACCCCTCCACTTT. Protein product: CAIRDTDRGQARNSPLHF.